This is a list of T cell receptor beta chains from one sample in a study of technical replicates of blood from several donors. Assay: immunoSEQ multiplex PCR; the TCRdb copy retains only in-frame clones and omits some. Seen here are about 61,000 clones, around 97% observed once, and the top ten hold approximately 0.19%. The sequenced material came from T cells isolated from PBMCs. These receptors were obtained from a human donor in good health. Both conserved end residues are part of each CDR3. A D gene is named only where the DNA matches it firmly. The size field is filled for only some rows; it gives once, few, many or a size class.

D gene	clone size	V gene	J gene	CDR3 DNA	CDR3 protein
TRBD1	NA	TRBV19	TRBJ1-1	TGTGCCAGTAGTGACAGGGGCCCTTTTGAAGCTTTCTTT	CASSDRGPFEAFF
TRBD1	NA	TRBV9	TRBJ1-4	TGTGCCAGCAGCGAGGGGACAGTAAATGAAAAACTGTTTTTT	CASSEGTVNEKLFF
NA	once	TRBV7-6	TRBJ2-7	TGTGCCAGCAGCTTAGAGGACGGGACTCACTACGAGCAGTACTTC	CASSLEDGTHYEQYF
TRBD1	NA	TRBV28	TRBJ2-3	TGTGCCAGCAGTTTAGAGGGGGCGGATACGCAGTATTTT	CASSLEGADTQYF
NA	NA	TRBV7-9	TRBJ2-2	TGTGCCAGCAGTCGGTCCTCTTGGACCGGGGAGCTGTTTTTT	CASSRSSWTGELFF
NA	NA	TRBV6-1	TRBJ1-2	TGTGCCAGCAGTGAAAGTTGGGGGAGAGGTCGGCCGGGGAGGGGCTACACCTTC	CASSESWGRGRPGRGYTF
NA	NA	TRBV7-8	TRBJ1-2	TGTGCCAGCAGCTTAGCTCCTGCCCTAAACTATGGCTACACCTTC	CASSLAPALNYGYTF
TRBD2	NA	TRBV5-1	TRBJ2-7	TGCGCCAGCAGCTCCCACTCTCGGGGGGGCGAGCAGTACTTC	CASSSHSRGGEQYF
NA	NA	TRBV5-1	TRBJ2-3	TGCGCCAGCAGCTTGATCGTTCTGCGGACAGACTACACAGATACGCAGTATTTT	CASSLIVLRTDYTDTQYF
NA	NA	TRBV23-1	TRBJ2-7	TGCGCCAGCAGTCAATCGAAGCTCCCAGGATGTCTGTACGAGCAGTACTTC	CASSQSKLPGCLYEQYF
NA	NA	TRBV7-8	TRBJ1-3	TGTGCCAGCAGCTTAGAGTTGTTCGGTACCCACTCTGGAAACACCATATATTTT	CASSLELFGTHSGNTIYF
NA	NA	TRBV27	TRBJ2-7	TGTGCCAGCAGAGAGAGTGAGTATAGAGACTACGAGCAGTACTTC	CASRESEYRDYEQYF
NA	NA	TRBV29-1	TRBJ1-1	TGCAGCGTTGGGGGCATGAACACTGAAGCTTTCTTT	CSVGGMNTEAFF
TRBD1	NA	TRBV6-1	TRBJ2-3	TGTGCCACCATCGACAGGGGTCCATTAGATACGCAGTATTTT	CATIDRGPLDTQYF
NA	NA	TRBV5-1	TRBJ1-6	TGCGCCAGCACCCTCACCAGGGTCACCGTCCAAAAAAGAAATAATTCACCCCTCCACTTT	CASTLTRVTVQKRNNSPLHF
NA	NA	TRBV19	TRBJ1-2	TGTGCCAGTAACCCGGTAGCGGGGGCTCGGGGCTACACCTTC	CASNPVAGARGYTF
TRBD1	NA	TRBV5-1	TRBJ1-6	TGCGCCAGCAGCCCGGGACAGGTGAATTCACCCCTCCACTTT	CASSPGQVNSPLHF
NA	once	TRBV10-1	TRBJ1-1	TGCGCCAGCAGTGTAACAGGGAATACTGAAGCTTTCTTT	CASSVTGNTEAFF
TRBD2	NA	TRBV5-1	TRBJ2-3	TGCGCCAGCAGCTTGGTGCTAGCGGGTGTGACAGATACGCAGTATTTT	CASSLVLAGVTDTQYF
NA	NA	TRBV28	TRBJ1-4	TGTGCCAGCAGCCGACATATTAAAAAACTGTTTTTT	CASSRHIKKLFF
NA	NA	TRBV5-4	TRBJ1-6	TGTGCCAGCAGCCCTGGGGCCGGTAATTCACCCCTCCACTTT	CASSPGAGNSPLHF
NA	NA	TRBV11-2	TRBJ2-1	TGTGCCAGCAGCTTAGGGAGATACAATGAGCAGTTCTTC	CASSLGRYNEQFF
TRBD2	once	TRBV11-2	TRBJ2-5	TGTGCCAGCAGCTTAGGATTCCTAGCGGGAACTGGGAAAGAGACCCAGTACTTC	CASSLGFLAGTGKETQYF
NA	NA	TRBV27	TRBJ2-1	TGTGCCAGCTCAAGCGGAAGCTCCTACAATGAGCAGTTCTTC	CASSSGSSYNEQFF
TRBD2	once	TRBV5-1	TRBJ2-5	TGCGCCAGCAGCTTGGTCGGGTCAGCGGGGGGTCAAGAGACCCAGTACTTC	CASSLVGSAGGQETQYF
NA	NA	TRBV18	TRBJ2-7	TGTGCCAGCTCACCTCTCGGACAAATGTCCTACGAGCAGTACTTC	CASSPLGQMSYEQYF
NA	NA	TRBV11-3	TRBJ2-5	TGTGCCAGCAGTAAGGGGCCCCAAGAGACCCAGTACTTC	CASSKGPQETQYF
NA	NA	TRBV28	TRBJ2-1	TGTGCCAGCAGCCCGGGTCGGGGTAGATTAAACAATGAGCAGTTCTTC	CASSPGRGRLNNEQFF
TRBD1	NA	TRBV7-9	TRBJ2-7	TGTGCCACTTCGACCGGGACAGTAGAGCAGTACTTC	CATSTGTVEQYF
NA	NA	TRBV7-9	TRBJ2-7	TGTGCCAGCAGCTTATTGGCAGGAGGGGACCCCTCCTACGAGCAGTACTTC	CASSLLAGGDPSYEQYF
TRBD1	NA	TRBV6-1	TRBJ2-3	TGTGCCAGCAATCACCCAGGGGGCCTAGATACGCAGTATTTT	CASNHPGGLDTQYF